This TCR beta chain was identified in a study of OX40 agonist ivuxolimab in advanced cancers. In the study overall: The drug used for patients, ivuxolimab, was an agonistic anti-OX40 (CD134) antibody.

Points from the study as a whole: Part of the nonresponder group also had normalized T-cell clonal expansion that was low. Expanded clones were, on average, more numerous among CD8+ T cells than CD4+.

Comments on this clone: Its antigen is as yet unknown.

The CDR3 contains 12 residues. The germline V and J ends were trimmed by 5 bases and 7 bases, with 9 bases remaining between them. CDR1 LNHDA and CDR2 SQIVND come from the germline V gene (reference sequence). Baseline was the first blood sampling point, followed by cycle 4 day 1 and cycle 7 day 1. Here immunoSEQ multiplex PCR was the method, and the copy in TCRdb shows in-frame clones only, minus some. Counted here are about 84,000 clones, 85% to 95% occurring once; the ten biggest clones make up around 0.39%. The chain combines TRBV19 with TRBJ1-5; no firm D call. The sequences come from CD4+ or CD8+ T cells sorted from blood, collected in a trial of the OX40 agonist ivuxolimab. The source of this sequence is an adult with an advanced solid tumor such as melanoma, head and neck, liver or kidney cancer. The CDR3 sequence is CASSHPQQPQHF. The CDR3 bases are TGTGCCAGTAGTCATCCCCAGCAGCCCCAGCATTTT.